Shown below are 2 T cell receptor beta chains from a single sample sequenced in a study of blood T cells in healthy people across ages. Combining a sample-barcoded 5' primer with a J-beta primer mix, a second PCR ran for roughly 7 to 11 cycles. Via MiXCR, TCRdb re-called the 5' RACE reads, giving one row per CDR3 protein. In the table there are hundreds of thousands of distinct CDR3 sequences, roughly 49% of which are singletons. Sequencing used blood. The receptors come from a woman aged 55-69 years in good health.

This clonotype was observed a few times. The chain employs TRBV29-1 and TRBJ1-5, with a weak D call TRBD1 (5 bases). CDR3 length: 13 residues. Trimming left V 7 bases short and J 3 bases short, with 13 bases between. From germline, CDR1 is SQVTM and CDR2 ANQGSEA. Here the CDR3 DNA reads TGCAGCGCTGGGGCAGGGTTCAATCAGCCCCAGCATTTT. Encoded protein: CSAGAGFNQPQHF.

This clonotype was seen only a few times. This chain joins TRBV12-3 or TRBV12-4 and TRBJ1-1, with 8 bases matching TRBD1. V shed 5 bases and J 3 bases; nucleotides not matched to a gene: 11. CDR3 length: 16 amino acids. Here the CDR3 reads CASSGQGSSSDTEAFF. DNA for the CDR3: TGTGCCAGCAGTGGACAGGGAAGCAGCTCGGACACTGAAGCTTTCTTT.